This T cell receptor beta chain was found in a study of shared clonotypes between healthy human individuals. Study context: A couple of women and three men aged 18 to 49 made up the donors.

The germline CDR1 and CDR2 sequences are SGHRS and YFSETQ. CDR3 size: 14 residues. With 6 bases removed from V and 3 bases from J, the gap between germline ends came to 14 bases. Genomic DNA per cell subset filled all wells of several immunoSEQ plates. Sorted-subset replicate PCRs used 150 to 200 ng of genomic DNA. This amount corresponded to approximately 30,000 T cell genomes. Clones were sequenced by immunoSEQ multiplex PCR, and TCRdb holds only the in-frame ones, with some missing. The table has approximately 980,000 clones, approximately 76% seen once. Caucasian adults residing in Nashville, Tennessee made up all the donors.

Sequences were obtained from memory CD4+ T cells sorted from blood. Described subset: CD45RA-negative fraction. This receptor was obtained from a man younger than 35 in good health. The chain uses TRBV5-1 and TRBJ2-3; D might be TRBD1 or TRBD2, each matching 6 bases. CDR3 loop: CASTREGGTDTQYF. The CDR3 DNA reads as TGCGCCAGCACCCGTGAAGGGGGGACAGATACGCAGTATTTT. Full variable domain (outside the CDR3, taken from reference TRBV5-1 and TRBJ2-3): KAGVTQTPRYLIKTRGQQVTLSCSPISGHRSVSWYQQTPGQGLQFLFEYFSETQRNKGNFPGRFSGRQFSNSRSEMNVSTLELGDSALYLCASTREGGTDTQYFGPGTRLTVL.